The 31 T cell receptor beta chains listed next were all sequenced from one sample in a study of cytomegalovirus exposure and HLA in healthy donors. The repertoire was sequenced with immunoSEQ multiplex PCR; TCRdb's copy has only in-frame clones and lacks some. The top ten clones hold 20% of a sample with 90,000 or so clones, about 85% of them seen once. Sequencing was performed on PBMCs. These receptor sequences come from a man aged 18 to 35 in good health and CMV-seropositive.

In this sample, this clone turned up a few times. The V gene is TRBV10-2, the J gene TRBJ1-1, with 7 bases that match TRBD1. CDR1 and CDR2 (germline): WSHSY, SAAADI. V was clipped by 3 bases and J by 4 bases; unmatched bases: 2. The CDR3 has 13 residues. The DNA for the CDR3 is TGCGCCAGCAGTGACCAGGGGGGCACTGAAGCTTTCTTT. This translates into CASSDQGGTEAFF.

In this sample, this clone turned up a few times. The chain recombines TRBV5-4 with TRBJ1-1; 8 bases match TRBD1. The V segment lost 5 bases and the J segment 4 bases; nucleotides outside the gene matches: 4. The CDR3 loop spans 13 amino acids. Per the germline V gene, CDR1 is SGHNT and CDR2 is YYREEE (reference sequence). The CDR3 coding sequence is TGTGCCAGCAGATCTACAGGGGGCACTGAAGCTTTCTTT. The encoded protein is CASRSTGGTEAFF.

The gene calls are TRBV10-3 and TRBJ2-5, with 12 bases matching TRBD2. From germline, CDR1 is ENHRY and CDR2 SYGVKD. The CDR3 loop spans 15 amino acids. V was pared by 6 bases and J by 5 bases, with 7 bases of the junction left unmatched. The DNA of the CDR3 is TGTGCCATCAGACCGACTAGCGGGAGCATGGAGACCCAGTACTTC. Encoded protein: CAIRPTSGSMETQYF.

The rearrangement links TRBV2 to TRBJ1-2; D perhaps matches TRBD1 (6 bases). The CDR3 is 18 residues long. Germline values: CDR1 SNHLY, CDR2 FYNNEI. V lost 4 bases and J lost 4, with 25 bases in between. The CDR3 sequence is CASSATRGRETEAYGYTF. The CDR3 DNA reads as TGTGCCAGCAGTGCAACCCGGGGGCGGGAGACAGAAGCCTATGGCTACACCTTC.

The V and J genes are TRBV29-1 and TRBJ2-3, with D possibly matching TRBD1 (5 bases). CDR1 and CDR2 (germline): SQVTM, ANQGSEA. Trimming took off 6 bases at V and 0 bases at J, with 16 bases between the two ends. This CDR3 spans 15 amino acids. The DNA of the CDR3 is TGCAGCGTGAACCGAGTAGACAGAAGCACAGATACGCAGTATTTT. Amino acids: CSVNRVDRSTDTQYF.

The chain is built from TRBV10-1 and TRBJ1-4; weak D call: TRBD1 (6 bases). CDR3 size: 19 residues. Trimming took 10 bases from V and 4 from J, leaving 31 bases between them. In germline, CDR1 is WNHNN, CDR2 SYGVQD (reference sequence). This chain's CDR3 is CAITGLDRRGSTINEKLFF. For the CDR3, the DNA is TGCGCCATTACCGGACTAGACAGGAGGGGAAGTACAATTAATGAAAAACTGTTTTTT.

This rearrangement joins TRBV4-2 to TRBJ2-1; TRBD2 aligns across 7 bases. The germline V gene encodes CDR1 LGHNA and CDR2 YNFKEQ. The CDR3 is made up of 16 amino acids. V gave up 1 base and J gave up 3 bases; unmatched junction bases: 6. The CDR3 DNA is TGTGCCAGCAGCCAAGGGGAGCGGGAATTCTACAATGAGCAGTTCTTC. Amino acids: CASSQGEREFYNEQFF.

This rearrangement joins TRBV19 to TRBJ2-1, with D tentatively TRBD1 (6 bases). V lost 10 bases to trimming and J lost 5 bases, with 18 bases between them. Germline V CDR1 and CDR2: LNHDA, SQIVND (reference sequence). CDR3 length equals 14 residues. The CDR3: CATNPGQDNNEQFF. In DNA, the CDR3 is TGTGCCACTAACCCGGGACAAGACAACAATGAGCAGTTCTTC.

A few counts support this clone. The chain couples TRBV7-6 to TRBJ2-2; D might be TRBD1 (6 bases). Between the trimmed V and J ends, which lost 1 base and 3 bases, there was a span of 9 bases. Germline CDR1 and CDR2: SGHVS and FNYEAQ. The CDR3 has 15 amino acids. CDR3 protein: CASSLVDRYTGELFF. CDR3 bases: TGTGCCAGCAGCTTAGTGGACAGATACACCGGGGAGCTGTTTTTT.

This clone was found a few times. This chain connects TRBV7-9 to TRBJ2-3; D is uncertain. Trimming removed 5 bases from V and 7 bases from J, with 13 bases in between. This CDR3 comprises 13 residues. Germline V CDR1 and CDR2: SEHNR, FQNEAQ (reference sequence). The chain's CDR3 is CASSVLQANTQYF. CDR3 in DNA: TGTGCCAGCAGCGTCCTCCAGGCGAATACGCAGTATTTT.

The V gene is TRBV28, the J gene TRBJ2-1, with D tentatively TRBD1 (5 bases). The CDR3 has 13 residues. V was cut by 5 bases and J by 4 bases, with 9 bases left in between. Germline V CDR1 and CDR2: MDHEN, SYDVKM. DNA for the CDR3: TGTGCCAGCAGTCCCCCAGGGTACAATGAGCAGTTCTTC. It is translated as CASSPPGYNEQFF.

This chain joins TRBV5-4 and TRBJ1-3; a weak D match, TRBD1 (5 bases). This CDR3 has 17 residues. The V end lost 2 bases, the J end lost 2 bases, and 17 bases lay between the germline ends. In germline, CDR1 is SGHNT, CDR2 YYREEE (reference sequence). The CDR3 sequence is CASSFFFPGGAGNTIYF. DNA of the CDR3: TGTGCCAGCAGCTTCTTTTTCCCCGGAGGGGCTGGAAACACCATATATTTT.

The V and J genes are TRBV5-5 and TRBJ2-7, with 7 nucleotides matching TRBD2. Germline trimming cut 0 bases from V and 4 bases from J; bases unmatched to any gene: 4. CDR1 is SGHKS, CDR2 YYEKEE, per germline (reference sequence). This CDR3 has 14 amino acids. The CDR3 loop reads CASSLGAGEYEQYV. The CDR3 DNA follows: TGTGCCAGCAGCTTGGGGGCGGGGGAATACGAGCAGTACGTC.

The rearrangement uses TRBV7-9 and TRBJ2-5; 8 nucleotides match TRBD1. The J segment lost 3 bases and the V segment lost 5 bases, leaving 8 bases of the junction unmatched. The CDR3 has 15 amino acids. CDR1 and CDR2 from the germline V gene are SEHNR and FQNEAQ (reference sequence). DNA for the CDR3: TGTGCCAGCAGCCTCTCGGACAGGGACAAAGAGACCCAGTACTTC. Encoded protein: CASSLSDRDKETQYF. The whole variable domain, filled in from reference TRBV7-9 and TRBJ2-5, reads DTGVSQNPRHKITKRGQNVTFRCDPISEHNRLYWYRQTLGQGPEFLTYFQNEAQLEKSRLLSDRFSAERPKGSFSTLEIQRTEQGDSAMYLCASSLSDRDKETQYFGPGTRLLVL.

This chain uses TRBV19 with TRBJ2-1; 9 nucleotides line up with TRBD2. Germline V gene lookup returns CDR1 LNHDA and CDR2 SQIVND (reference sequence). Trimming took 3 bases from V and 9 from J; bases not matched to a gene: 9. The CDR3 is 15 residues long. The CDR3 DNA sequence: TGTGCCAGTAGTATTCTGAGACAGGGACTAGCTGAGCAGTTCTTC. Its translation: CASSILRQGLAEQFF.

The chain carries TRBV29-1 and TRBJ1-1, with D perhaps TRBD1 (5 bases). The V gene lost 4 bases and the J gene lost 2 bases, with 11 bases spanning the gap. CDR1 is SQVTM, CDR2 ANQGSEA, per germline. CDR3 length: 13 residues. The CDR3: CSVVGGINTEAFF. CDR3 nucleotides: TGCAGCGTTGTTGGGGGGATAAACACTGAAGCTTTCTTT.

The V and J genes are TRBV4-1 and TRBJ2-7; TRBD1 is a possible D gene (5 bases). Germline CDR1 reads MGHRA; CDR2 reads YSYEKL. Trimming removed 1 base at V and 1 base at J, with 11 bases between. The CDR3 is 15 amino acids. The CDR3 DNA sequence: TGCGCCAGCAGCCAAGGTGGGGCTCCTTCCTACGAGCAGTACTTC. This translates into CASSQGGAPSYEQYF.

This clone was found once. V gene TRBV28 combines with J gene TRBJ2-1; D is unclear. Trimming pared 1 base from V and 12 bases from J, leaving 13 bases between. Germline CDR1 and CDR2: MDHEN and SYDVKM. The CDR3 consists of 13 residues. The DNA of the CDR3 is TGTGCCAGCAGTTTATTTGCCCGGCCGGGGCAGTTCTTC. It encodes CASSLFARPGQFF.

The chain's CDR3 is CASSPTGAGYTF. CDR3 bases: TGTGCCAGCAGCCCGACAGGGGCTGGCTACACCTTC. This chain uses TRBV7-8 with TRBJ1-2; 8 bases are a match to TRBD1. This CDR3 is built from 12 residues. Unmatched junction bases numbered 3, after V lost 5 bases and J lost 7 bases. Germline V gene sequence: CDR1 SGHVS, CDR2 FQNEAQ.

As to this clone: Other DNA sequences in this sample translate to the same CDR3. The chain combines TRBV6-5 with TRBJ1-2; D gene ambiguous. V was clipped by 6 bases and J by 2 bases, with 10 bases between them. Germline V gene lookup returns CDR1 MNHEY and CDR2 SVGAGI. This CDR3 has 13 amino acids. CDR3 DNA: TGTGCCAGCAGCACGACAAGAAACTATGGCTACACCTTC. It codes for CASSTTRNYGYTF.

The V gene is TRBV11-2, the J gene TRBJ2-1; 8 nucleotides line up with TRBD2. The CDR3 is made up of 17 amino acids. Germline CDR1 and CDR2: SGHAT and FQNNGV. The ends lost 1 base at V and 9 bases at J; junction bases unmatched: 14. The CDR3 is CASSLGGGAGGRREQFF. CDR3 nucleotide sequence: TGTGCCAGCAGCTTAGGAGGTGGGGCGGGAGGACGGCGTGAGCAGTTCTTC.

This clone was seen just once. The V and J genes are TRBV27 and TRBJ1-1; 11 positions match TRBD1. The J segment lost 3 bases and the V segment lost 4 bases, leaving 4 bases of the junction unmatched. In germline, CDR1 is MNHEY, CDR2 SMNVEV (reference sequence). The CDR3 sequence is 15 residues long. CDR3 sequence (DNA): TGTGCCAGCAGTTGGACAGGGGGCGAGGACACTGAAGCTTTCTTT. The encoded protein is CASSWTGGEDTEAFF.

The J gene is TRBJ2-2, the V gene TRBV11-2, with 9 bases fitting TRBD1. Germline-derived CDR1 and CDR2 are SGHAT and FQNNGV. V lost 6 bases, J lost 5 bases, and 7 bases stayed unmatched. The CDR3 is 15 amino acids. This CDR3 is CASRPGTGRTGELFF. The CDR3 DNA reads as TGTGCCAGCAGACCCGGGACAGGGAGGACCGGGGAGCTGTTTTTT.

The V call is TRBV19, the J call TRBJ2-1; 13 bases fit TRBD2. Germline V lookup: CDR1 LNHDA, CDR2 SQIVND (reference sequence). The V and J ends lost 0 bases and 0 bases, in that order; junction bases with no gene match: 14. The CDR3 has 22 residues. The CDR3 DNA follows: TGTGCCAGTAGTATAGATCCCGGGACTAGCGGGATGGTAGGGGACTCCTACAATGAGCAGTTCTTC. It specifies CASSIDPGTSGMVGDSYNEQFF.

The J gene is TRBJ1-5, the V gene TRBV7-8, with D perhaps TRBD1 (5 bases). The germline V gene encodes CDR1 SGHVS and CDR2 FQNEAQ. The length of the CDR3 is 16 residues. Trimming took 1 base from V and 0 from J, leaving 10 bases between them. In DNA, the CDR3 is TGTGCCAGCAGCTTAGGGTCAGGGCTTAGCAATCAGCCCCAGCATTTT. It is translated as CASSLGSGLSNQPQHF.

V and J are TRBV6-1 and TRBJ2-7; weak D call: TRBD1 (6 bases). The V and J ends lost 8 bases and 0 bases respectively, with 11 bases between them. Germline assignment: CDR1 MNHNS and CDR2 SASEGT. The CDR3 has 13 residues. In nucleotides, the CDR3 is TGTGCCAGCGCCCGGGACAACTCCTACGAGCAGTACGTC. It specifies CASARDNSYEQYV.

The CDR3 bases are TGTGCCAGCAGTTTATCGGCCGTCTGGACAGGGAAATACAATGAGCAGTTCTTC. Its protein product is CASSLSAVWTGKYNEQFF. The chain has TRBV27 and TRBJ2-1; 8 bases align to TRBD1. CDR3 length: 18 amino acids. Germline CDR1 and CDR2: MNHEY and SMNVEV (reference sequence). V was pared by 0 bases and J by 4 bases, with 11 bases of the junction left unmatched.

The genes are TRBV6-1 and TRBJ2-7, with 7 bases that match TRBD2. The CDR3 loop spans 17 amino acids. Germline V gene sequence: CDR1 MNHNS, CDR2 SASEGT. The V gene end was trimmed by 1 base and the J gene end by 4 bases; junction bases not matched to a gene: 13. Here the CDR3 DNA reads TGTGCCAGCAGTGAAGGGGGAAGAAGCGGGAAGGATTACGAGCAGTACGTC. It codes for CASSEGGRSGKDYEQYV.

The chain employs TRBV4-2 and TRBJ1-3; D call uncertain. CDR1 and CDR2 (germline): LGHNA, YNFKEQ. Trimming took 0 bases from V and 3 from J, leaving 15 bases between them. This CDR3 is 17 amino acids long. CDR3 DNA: TGTGCCAGCAGCCAAGAGGTGCTAGGCCTGGGTGGAAACACCATATATTTT. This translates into CASSQEVLGLGGNTIYF.

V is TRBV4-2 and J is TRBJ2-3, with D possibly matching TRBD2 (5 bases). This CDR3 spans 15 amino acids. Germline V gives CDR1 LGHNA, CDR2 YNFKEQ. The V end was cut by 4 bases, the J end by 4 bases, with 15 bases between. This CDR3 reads CASSRDYWESDTQYF. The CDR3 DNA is TGTGCCAGCAGCCGCGACTACTGGGAGTCAGATACGCAGTATTTT.

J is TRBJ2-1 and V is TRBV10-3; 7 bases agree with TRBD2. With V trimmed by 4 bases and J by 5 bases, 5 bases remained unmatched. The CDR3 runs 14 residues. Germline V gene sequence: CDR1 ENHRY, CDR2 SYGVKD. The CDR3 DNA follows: TGTGCCATCAGTGGCTCTAGCGGACACAATGAGCAGTTCTTC. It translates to CAISGSSGHNEQFF.